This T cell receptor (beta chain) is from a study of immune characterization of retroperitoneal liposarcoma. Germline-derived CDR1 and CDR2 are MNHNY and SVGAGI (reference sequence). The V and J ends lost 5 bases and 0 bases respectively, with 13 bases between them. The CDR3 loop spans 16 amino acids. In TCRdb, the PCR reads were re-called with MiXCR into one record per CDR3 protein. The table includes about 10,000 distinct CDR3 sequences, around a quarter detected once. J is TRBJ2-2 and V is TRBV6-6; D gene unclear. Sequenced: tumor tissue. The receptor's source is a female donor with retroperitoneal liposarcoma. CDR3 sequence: CASSTSRIANTGELFF. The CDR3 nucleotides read TGTGCCAGCAGTACCTCCCGTATTGCGAACACCGGGGAGCTGTTTTTT.